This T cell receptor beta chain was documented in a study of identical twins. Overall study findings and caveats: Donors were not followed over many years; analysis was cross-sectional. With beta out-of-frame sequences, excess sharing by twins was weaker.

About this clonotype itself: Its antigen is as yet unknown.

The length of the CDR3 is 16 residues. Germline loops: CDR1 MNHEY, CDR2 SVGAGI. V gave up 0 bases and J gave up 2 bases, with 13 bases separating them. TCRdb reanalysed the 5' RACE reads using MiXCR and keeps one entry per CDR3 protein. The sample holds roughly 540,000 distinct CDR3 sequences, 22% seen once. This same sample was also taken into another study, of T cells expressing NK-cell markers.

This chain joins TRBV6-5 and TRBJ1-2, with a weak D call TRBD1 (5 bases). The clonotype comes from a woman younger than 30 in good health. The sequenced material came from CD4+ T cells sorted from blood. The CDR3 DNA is TGTGCCAGCAGTTACTCCAAATCGGCAGGGAACTATGGCTACACCTTC. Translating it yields CASSYSKSAGNYGYTF.